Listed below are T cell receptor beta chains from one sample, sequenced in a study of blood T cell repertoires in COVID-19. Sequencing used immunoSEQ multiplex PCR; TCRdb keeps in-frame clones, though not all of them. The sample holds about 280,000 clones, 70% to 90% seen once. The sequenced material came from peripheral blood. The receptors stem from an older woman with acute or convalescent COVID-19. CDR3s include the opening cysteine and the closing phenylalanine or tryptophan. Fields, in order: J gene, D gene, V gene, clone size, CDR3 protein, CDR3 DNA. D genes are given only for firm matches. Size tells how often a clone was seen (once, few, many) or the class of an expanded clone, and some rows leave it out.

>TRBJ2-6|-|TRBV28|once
CASSSRFSTAGANVLTF
TGTGCCAGCAGTTCTAGATTCTCTACCGCCGGGGCCAACGTCCTGACTTTC
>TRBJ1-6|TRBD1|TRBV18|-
CASSPDRVGSPLHF
TGTGCCAGCTCACCGGACAGGGTAGGGTCACCCCTCCACTTT
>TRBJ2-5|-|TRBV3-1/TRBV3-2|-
CASTRDQETQYF
TGTGCCAGCACCCGAGACCAAGAGACCCAGTACTTC
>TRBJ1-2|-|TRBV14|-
CASSPNRNYGYTF
TGTGCCAGCAGTCCCAACAGGAACTATGGCTACACCTTC
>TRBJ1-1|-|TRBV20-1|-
CSAIAAEAFF
TGCAGTGCTATAGCGGCTGAAGCTTTCTTT
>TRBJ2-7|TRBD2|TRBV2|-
CASSEAQRGAGEQYF
TGTGCCAGCAGTGAAGCTCAGCGGGGTGCTGGAGAGCAGTACTTC
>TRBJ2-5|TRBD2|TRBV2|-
CASSPRLALETQYF
TGTGCCAGCAGTCCCAGACTAGCTCTTGAGACCCAGTACTTC
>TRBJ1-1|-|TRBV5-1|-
CASSLDGRRGADTEAFF
TGCGCCAGCAGCTTGGATGGGAGGCGGGGGGCGGACACTGAAGCTTTCTTT
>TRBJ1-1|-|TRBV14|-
CASSQVPGFSGFF
TGTGCCAGCAGCCAGGTACCGGGGTTCTCCGGTTTCTTT
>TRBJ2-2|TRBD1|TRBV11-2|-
CASSLDPGQGSGELFF
TGTGCCAGCAGCTTAGACCCGGGACAGGGTTCCGGGGAGCTGTTTTTT
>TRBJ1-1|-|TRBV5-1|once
CASSLEGRQEAFF
TGCGCCAGCAGCTTGGAAGGGAGGCAGGAAGCTTTCTTT
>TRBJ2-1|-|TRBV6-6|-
CASSPHETAYNEQFF
TGTGCCAGCAGTCCCCACGAGACAGCCTACAATGAGCAGTTCTTC
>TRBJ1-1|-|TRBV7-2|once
CASSPWGGMNTEAFF
TGTGCCAGCAGCCCCTGGGGGGGCATGAACACTGAAGCTTTCTTT
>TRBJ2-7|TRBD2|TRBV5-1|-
CASSFSSPGGASGRYEQYF
TGCGCCAGCAGCTTCTCCTCGCCGGGAGGGGCTAGCGGTCGCTACGAGCAGTACTTC
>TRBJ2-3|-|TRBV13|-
CASSLSGLAADTQYF
TGTGCCAGCAGCTTATCGGGGTTAGCGGCAGATACGCAGTATTTT
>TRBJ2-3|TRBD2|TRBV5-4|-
CASRAGTSLPDTQYF
TGTGCCAGCAGGGCCGGGACTAGTTTACCAGATACGCAGTATTTT
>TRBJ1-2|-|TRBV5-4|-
CASSAEQGSYGYTF
TGTGCCAGCAGCGCCGAACAGGGTAGCTATGGCTACACCTTC
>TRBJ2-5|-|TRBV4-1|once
CASSQGVLRQTETQYF
TGCGCCAGCAGCCAAGGGGTCCTCCGACAAACAGAGACCCAGTACTTC
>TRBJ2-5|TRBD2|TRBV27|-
CASSLNSGGLQETQYF
TGTGCCAGCAGTTTGAACTCGGGGGGACTCCAAGAGACCCAGTACTTC
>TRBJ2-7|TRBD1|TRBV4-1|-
CASSQGGTGPYEQYF
TGCGCCAGCAGCCAAGGCGGGACAGGGCCCTACGAGCAGTACTTC
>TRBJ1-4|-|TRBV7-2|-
CASSSAGIAYSTNEKLFF
TGTGCCAGCAGCTCGGCCGGGATCGCTTATTCAACTAATGAAAAACTGTTTTTT
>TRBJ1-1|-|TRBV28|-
CASSFGGALNTEAFF
TGTGCCAGCAGTTTCGGGGGGGCCCTAAACACTGAAGCTTTCTTT
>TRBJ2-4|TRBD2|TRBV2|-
CASESGANIQYF
TGTGCCAGCGAAAGCGGGGCAAACATTCAGTACTTC
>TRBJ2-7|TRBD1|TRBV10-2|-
CASTPDRASSYEQYF
TGCGCCAGCACTCCGGACAGGGCCAGCTCCTACGAGCAGTACTTC
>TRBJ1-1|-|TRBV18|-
CASSPSDSQAFF
TGTGCCAGCTCACCCTCGGACAGCCAAGCTTTCTTT
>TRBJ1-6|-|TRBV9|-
CASSVGGTNNSPLHF
TGTGCCAGCAGCGTAGGAGGTACGAATAATTCACCCCTCCACTTT
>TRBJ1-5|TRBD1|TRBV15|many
CATSRDWTGDSNQPQHF
TGTGCCACCAGCAGAGATTGGACAGGGGATAGCAATCAGCCCCAGCATTTT
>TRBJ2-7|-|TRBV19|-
CASSIGTPPDAYEQYF
TGTGCCAGTAGTATTGGGACTCCCCCGGACGCCTACGAGCAGTACTTC
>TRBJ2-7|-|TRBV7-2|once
CASSTRQGSKIF
TGTGCCAGCAGCACCCGCCAGGGGTCGAAGATTTTC
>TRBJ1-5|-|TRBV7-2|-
CASSLTLSNQPQHF
TGTGCCAGCAGCTTAACTCTTAGCAATCAGCCCCAGCATTTT
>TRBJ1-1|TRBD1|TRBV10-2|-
CASQDGTVNTEAFF
TGCGCCAGCCAGGACGGGACAGTGAACACTGAAGCTTTCTTT
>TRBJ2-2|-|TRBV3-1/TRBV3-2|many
CASSPRVVGELFF
TGTGCCAGCAGCCCCCGGGTTGTCGGGGAGCTGTTTTTT
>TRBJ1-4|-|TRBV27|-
CASSLGGGEKLFF
TGTGCCAGCAGTTTAGGGGGGGGTGAAAAACTGTTTTTT
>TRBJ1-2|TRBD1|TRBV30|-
CAGEGAGGYTF
TGTGCCGGCGAGGGGGCAGGGGGCTACACCTTC
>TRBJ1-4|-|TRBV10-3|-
CAISGGPNEKLFF
TGTGCCATCAGTGGGGGCCCTAATGAAAAACTGTTTTTT
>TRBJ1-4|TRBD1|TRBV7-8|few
CASTLGRQGKSNEKLFF
TGTGCCAGCACTTTAGGAAGACAGGGAAAGTCTAATGAAAAACTGTTTTTT
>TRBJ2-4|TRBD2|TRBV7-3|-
CASSPTAGTSGAKNIQYF
TGTGCCAGCAGCCCGACCGCCGGGACTAGCGGGGCCAAAAACATTCAGTACTTC
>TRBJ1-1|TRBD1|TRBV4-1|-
CASSQQEQGVNTEAFF
TGCGCCAGCAGCCAGCAGGAACAGGGGGTGAACACTGAAGCTTTCTTT
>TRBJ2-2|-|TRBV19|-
CASRTWGGSTHGELFF
TGTGCCAGTAGGACCTGGGGGGGCAGTACCCACGGGGAGCTGTTTTTT
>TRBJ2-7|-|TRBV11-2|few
CASSLRGYSYEQYF
TGTGCCAGCAGCTTACGGGGGTACTCCTACGAGCAGTACTTC
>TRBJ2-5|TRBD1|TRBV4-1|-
CASSQDRGRGETQYF
TGCGCCAGCAGCCAAGACAGGGGGCGCGGAGAGACCCAGTACTTC
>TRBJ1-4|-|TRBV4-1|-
CASSLQGLANEKLFF
TGCGCCAGCAGCCTCCAGGGGTTGGCTAATGAAAAACTGTTTTTT
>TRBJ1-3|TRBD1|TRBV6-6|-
CASSGQGTGNTIYF
TGTGCCAGCAGTGGACAGGGTACTGGAAACACCATATATTTT
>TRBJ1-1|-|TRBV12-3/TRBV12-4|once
CASSFVDTEAFF
TGTGCCAGCAGTTTCGTAGACACTGAAGCTTTCTTT
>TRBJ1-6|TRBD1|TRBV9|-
CASSGRDRVNSPLHF
TGTGCCAGCAGCGGACGGGACAGGGTGAATTCACCCCTCCACTTT
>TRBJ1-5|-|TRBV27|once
CASSPFGGTQHF
TGTGCCAGCAGTCCCTTCGGGGGGACCCAGCATTTT
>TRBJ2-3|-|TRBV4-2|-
CASSPQGGSTDTQYF
TGTGCCAGCAGCCCACAGGGAGGGAGCACAGATACGCAGTATTTT
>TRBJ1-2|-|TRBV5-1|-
CASSSKTGSGYTF
TGCGCCAGCAGCTCCAAGACAGGATCTGGCTACACCTTC
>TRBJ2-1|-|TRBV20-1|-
CSASGGNEQFF
TGCAGTGCTAGCGGGGGAAATGAGCAGTTCTTC
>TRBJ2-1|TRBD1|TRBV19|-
CASNLQGAAANEQFF
TGTGCCAGTAACCTCCAGGGGGCGGCCGCCAATGAGCAGTTCTTC
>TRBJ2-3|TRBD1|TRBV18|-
CASSLDRTDTQYF
TGTGCCAGCTCACTGGACAGGACAGATACGCAGTATTTT
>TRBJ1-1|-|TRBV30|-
CAWTAGAAEAFF
TGTGCCTGGACAGCGGGGGCCGCTGAAGCTTTCTTT
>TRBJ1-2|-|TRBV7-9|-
CASSPHGGYGYTF
TGTGCCAGCAGCCCCCACGGGGGCTATGGCTACACCTTC
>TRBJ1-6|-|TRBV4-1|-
CASSPAGMGLNSPLHF
TGCGCCAGCAGTCCTGCAGGGATGGGGCTAAATTCACCCCTCCACTTT
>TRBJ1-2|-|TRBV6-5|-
CASRAGSSGTTF
TGTGCCAGCAGAGCGGGGTCTAGTGGTACCACCTTC
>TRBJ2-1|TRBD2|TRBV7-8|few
CASSELAGGFHEQFF
TGTGCCAGCAGCGAGTTAGCGGGGGGTTTCCATGAGCAGTTCTTC
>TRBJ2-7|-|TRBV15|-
CATSARNEQYF
TGTGCCACCAGCGCCAGGAACGAGCAGTACTTC
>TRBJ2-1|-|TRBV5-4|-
CASSLAGPYNEQFF
TGTGCCAGCAGCTTGGCAGGGCCCTACAATGAGCAGTTCTTC
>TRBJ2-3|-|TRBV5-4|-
CASNGGGRADTQYF
TGTGCCAGCAATGGGGGGGGGCGCGCAGATACGCAGTATTTT
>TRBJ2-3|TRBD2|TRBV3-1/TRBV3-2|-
CASSSGIRTDTQYF
TGTGCCAGCAGCAGCGGGATTCGTACAGATACGCAGTATTTT